The 18 T cell receptor beta chains below all came from one sample that was sequenced in a study of blood T cell repertoires in COVID-19. Libraries were prepared by immunoSEQ multiplex PCR; TCRdb keeps only in-frame clonotypes and omits some of them. The sample has around 200,000 clones, around 82% seen once; the top ten hold 2.5% to 3.5%. Specimen: peripheral blood. All receptors derive from a man in his forties or fifties with active or convalescent COVID-19.

The rearrangement links TRBV7-9 to TRBJ1-3; 8 bases align to TRBD1. The CDR3 is made up of 16 amino acids. The J segment lost 6 bases and the V segment lost 5 bases, leaving 12 bases of the junction unmatched. Germline CDR1 reads SEHNR; CDR2 reads FQNEAQ (reference sequence). The CDR3 DNA reads as TGTGCCAGCAGCAGAGGACAGGGATCGAGTCCAAACACCATATATTTT. The encoded protein is CASSRGQGSSPNTIYF.

Comments on this clone: The sample holds other DNA sequences that translate to the same CDR3. This chain uses TRBV27 with TRBJ1-2, with D possibly TRBD1 on 5 matching bases. Germline V CDR1 and CDR2: MNHEY, SMNVEV (reference sequence). The CDR3 contains 14 residues. With 3 bases removed from V and 2 bases from J, the gap between germline ends came to 10 bases. Written as DNA, the CDR3 is TGTGCCAGCAGTTTCGGAGGGGCCAACTATGGCTACACCTTC. It is translated as CASSFGGANYGYTF.

The V gene is TRBV28, the J gene TRBJ1-2, with TRBD1 as a possible D gene (5 bases). Trimming took 10 bases from V and 2 from J, leaving 17 bases between them. Looked up from germline, CDR1 is MDHEN and CDR2 is SYDVKM. This CDR3 has 14 residues. The CDR3 is CATGGGSSNYGYTF. CDR3 sequence (DNA): TGTGCCACCGGGGGGGGTTCCTCAAACTATGGCTACACCTTC.

The chain links TRBV18 to TRBJ2-5; a weak D match, TRBD1 (5 bases). The CDR3 is 15 amino acids. The germline gives CDR1 KGHSH, CDR2 LQKENI. Between the trimmed V and J ends, which lost 3 bases and 3 bases, there was a span of 14 bases. The CDR3 region is CASSPGSGQKETQYF. The CDR3 DNA reads as TGTGCCAGCTCACCGGGGTCAGGGCAAAAAGAGACCCAGTACTTC.

The rearrangement uses TRBV5-1 and TRBJ2-1; 8 nucleotides match TRBD1. The CDR3 has 17 residues. Germline CDR1 and CDR2: SGHRS and YFSETQ. Trimming took 3 bases from V and 9 from J; bases not matched to a gene: 17. CDR3 loop: CASSWGRRTGTSPEQFF. CDR3 bases: TGCGCCAGCAGCTGGGGCCGGAGGACAGGGACCTCCCCTGAGCAGTTCTTC.

V and J are TRBV6-4 and TRBJ1-2; TRBD1 matches 7 bases. J was trimmed by 5 bases and V by 4 bases; bases with no gene match: 10. From germline, CDR1 is MRHNA and CDR2 SNTAGT. This CDR3 has 15 residues. The CDR3 here is CASSAWDRHPYGYTF. In nucleotides, the CDR3 is TGTGCCAGCAGTGCCTGGGACAGACATCCGTATGGCTACACCTTC.

This clone was seen only once. The V and J genes are TRBV11-2 and TRBJ1-1, with TRBD1 identical over 7 bases. The CDR3 has 15 amino acids. Germline V lookup: CDR1 SGHAT, CDR2 FQNNGV. The ends lost 0 bases at V and 7 bases at J; junction bases unmatched: 8. As DNA, the CDR3 is TGTGCCAGCAGCTTAGAAGGTACAGGGGTCAATGAAGCTTTCTTT. Translating it yields CASSLEGTGVNEAFF.

The CDR3 protein is CASSRGDTDTQYF. Written as DNA, the CDR3 is TGTGCCAGCAGCCGGGGGGACACAGATACGCAGTATTTT. J is TRBJ2-3 and V is TRBV7-2; the match to TRBD2 covers 7 bases. The CDR3 is made up of 13 amino acids. In germline, CDR1 is SGHTA, CDR2 FQGNSA. V lost 5 bases to trimming and J lost 2 bases; unmatched junction nucleotides: 1.

In DNA form, the CDR3 reads TGCGCCAGCAGCCTGGAAGCCGGACACTTGAACACTGAAGCTTTCTTT. Protein: CASSLEAGHLNTEAFF. The V call is TRBV4-3, the J call TRBJ1-1; possible D gene TRBD1, 5 bases. The CDR3 contains 16 residues. Germline-derived CDR1 and CDR2 are LGHNA and YSLEER. V lost 4 bases and J lost 0, with 15 bases in between.

The chain has TRBV9 and TRBJ2-1, with TRBD2 matching 10 bases. This CDR3 region has 15 residues. Per germline, CDR1 SGDLS and CDR2 YYNGEE. The trim removed 2 bases at V and 9 bases at J, leaving 8 bases unmatched. Here the CDR3 reads CASSVLAGGNAEQFF. The CDR3 DNA is TGTGCCAGCAGCGTTTTAGCGGGAGGCAACGCTGAGCAGTTCTTC.

The chain joins TRBV7-2 to TRBJ1-2, with D possibly being TRBD1 (6 bases). Looked up from germline, CDR1 is SGHTA and CDR2 is FQGNSA. This CDR3 has 15 residues. V was clipped by 3 bases and J by 0 bases, with 11 bases between them. CDR3 in DNA: TGTGCCAGCAGCTTTTCCAGGGGATCTAACTATGGCTACACCTTC. It translates to CASSFSRGSNYGYTF.

The chain is built from TRBV9 and TRBJ1-1; no definite D call. V was pared by 0 bases and J by 1 base, with 7 bases between. This CDR3 region has 14 residues. Germline lookup yields CDR1 SGDLS and CDR2 YYNGEE. The CDR3 nucleotides read TGTGCCAGCAGCGTAGATGCAGGGAACACTGAAGCTTTCTTT. This gives the protein CASSVDAGNTEAFF.

The chain recombines TRBV10-2 with TRBJ2-7, with TRBD1 identical over 7 bases. The V segment lost 2 bases and the J segment 6 bases; nucleotides outside the gene matches: 1. The germline V gene encodes CDR1 WSHSY and CDR2 SAAADI. The CDR3 sequence is 12 residues long. In nucleotides, the CDR3 is TGCGCCAGCAGTGAGAGGACAGGCGAGCAGTACTTC. As protein: CASSERTGEQYF.

J is TRBJ1-1 and V is TRBV6-2 or TRBV6-3; 8 nucleotides match TRBD1. The V and J ends lost 2 bases and 7 bases, in that order; junction bases with no gene match: 6. The CDR3 is 14 residues long. Germline V gene lookup returns CDR1 MNHEY and CDR2 SVGEGT. CDR3 coding DNA: TGTGCCAGCAGTTACAGACAGGGGAATCTTGAAGCTTTCTTT. Its translation: CASSYRQGNLEAFF.

The chain carries TRBV6-2 or TRBV6-3 and TRBJ2-1; 11 bases agree with TRBD2. This CDR3 comprises 19 residues. The germline V gene encodes CDR1 MNHEY and CDR2 SVGEGT. The V and J ends lost 2 bases and 4 bases, in that order; junction bases with no gene match: 13. The CDR3 DNA reads TGTGCCAGCAGTTACATTGAGTTCGGACTAGCGGGCGCATACAATGAGCAGTTCTTC. This codes for CASSYIEFGLAGAYNEQFF.

V and J are TRBV6-6 and TRBJ1-6; the D is unclear. The CDR3 extends over 15 amino acids. The V and J ends lost 6 bases and 10 bases respectively, with 19 bases between them. In germline, CDR1 is MNHNY, CDR2 SVGAGI (reference sequence). This chain's CDR3 is CASRPLAGIGSPLHF. The CDR3 DNA reads as TGTGCCAGCAGGCCCCTGGCGGGGATAGGGTCACCCCTCCACTTT.

The chain couples TRBV18 to TRBJ1-5, with 7 positions matching TRBD1. This CDR3 comprises 15 residues. After removal of 6 bases from V and 0 bases from J, the junction contained 5 bases not matched to a gene. In germline, CDR1 is KGHSH, CDR2 LQKENI. The CDR3 DNA sequence: TGTGCCAGCTCTCCCGGGACAGTTAGCAATCAGCCCCAGCATTTT. This encodes CASSPGTVSNQPQHF.

V usage is TRBV24-1 and J usage is TRBJ2-3; D is perhaps TRBD2 (5 bases). V lost 4 bases and J 2 bases, leaving 9 bases between the germline ends. Germline loops: CDR1 KGHDR, CDR2 SFDVKD. CDR3 size: 14 residues. The DNA for the CDR3 is TGTGCCACCAGTGAGGGAGTGCTCACAGATACGCAGTATTTT. The encoded protein is CATSEGVLTDTQYF.